The present entry profiles one TCR beta chain with its context. Its antigen is unknown. The source of the sample is a study of identical twins. Study-wide findings and caveats: Out-of-frame alpha sequences common to twins were enriched for low generation probability. High-abundance cord blood beta clonotypes had fewer insertions; memory repertoires showed none.

Deletions cut 7 bases from V and 0 bases from J, with 7 bases between. The CDR3 has 14 residues. Germline lookup yields CDR1 SNHLY and CDR2 FYNNEI. A universal primer site was incorporated via template switching, and the cDNA contained unique molecular identifiers. Using its own MiXCR run on the 5' RACE reads, TCRdb lists one record per CDR3 protein. The sample records some 1,600,000 distinct CDR3 sequences, about 32% being singletons. The source material was cord blood. The J gene is TRBJ2-6, the V gene TRBV2; D gene uncertain. The TCR originated in a newborn girl in good health. CDR3 sequence: CASTADSGANVLTF. DNA of the CDR3: TGTGCCAGCACCGCTGACTCTGGGGCCAACGTCCTGACTTTC.